One and the same sample provided the 28 T cell receptor beta chains below, sequenced in a study of blood T cell repertoires in COVID-19. Sequenced by immunoSEQ multiplex PCR; TCRdb stores in-frame clones only, minus some. The sample holds about 36,000 clones, roughly nine tenths seen once. The specimen was peripheral blood. The receptors were gathered from a man aged 55 to 69 with acute or convalescent COVID-19.

V usage is TRBV6-4 and J usage is TRBJ2-1; TRBD2 aligns across 11 bases. This CDR3 has 18 residues. CDR1 and CDR2 (germline): MRHNA, SNTAGT. The V segment lost 7 bases and the J segment 10 bases; nucleotides outside the gene matches: 21. CDR3 coding DNA: TGTGCCAGCATCGTATCCGGAGGTAGCGGGAGGGCCGTGCGGGAGCAGTTCTTC. It translates to CASIVSGGSGRAVREQFF.

The chain links TRBV9 to TRBJ2-3, with D possibly matching TRBD1 (7 bases). Germline V CDR1 and CDR2: SGDLS, YYNGEE. V lost 4 bases and J 3 bases, leaving 15 bases between the germline ends. The CDR3 runs to 15 residues. The DNA for the CDR3 is TGTGCCAGCAGCCCAGCGACAGGGAGGACAGATACGCAGTATTTT. Its translation is CASSPATGRTDTQYF.

V is TRBV9 and J is TRBJ2-2, with D hard to call. The CDR3 spans 14 residues. Per germline, CDR1 SGDLS and CDR2 YYNGEE. V was pared by 0 bases and J by 0 bases, with 3 bases between. CDR3 loop: CASSVAPNTGELFF. In DNA, the CDR3 is TGTGCCAGCAGCGTAGCTCCGAACACCGGGGAGCTGTTTTTT.

The chain is built from TRBV5-1 and TRBJ2-5, with 9 nucleotides matching TRBD2. The CDR3 is made up of 15 amino acids. Germline V gene lookup returns CDR1 SGHRS and CDR2 YFSETQ. V gave up 4 bases and J gave up 4 bases; unmatched junction bases: 8. CDR3 DNA sequence: TGCGCCAGCAGCGTTAGCGGGAGAAGGGGAGAGACCCAGTACTTC. Translation gives CASSVSGRRGETQYF.

The rearrangement uses TRBV5-1 and TRBJ2-2; 9 bases match TRBD1. There are 15 residues in the CDR3. Looked up from germline, CDR1 is SGHRS and CDR2 is YFSETQ. The trim removed 4 bases at V and 2 bases at J, leaving 3 bases unmatched. CDR3 residues: CASSPGQGNTGELFF. Written as DNA, the CDR3 is TGCGCCAGCAGCCCGGGACAGGGTAACACCGGGGAGCTGTTTTTT.

The chain couples TRBV7-2 to TRBJ1-2, with TRBD1 identical over 9 bases. V lost 2 bases to trimming and J lost 7 bases; unmatched junction nucleotides: 8. This CDR3 has 15 amino acids. In germline, CDR1 is SGHTA, CDR2 FQGNSA. CDR3 loop: CASSLTGGGLSGYTF. The CDR3 nucleotides are TGTGCCAGCAGCTTAACAGGGGGCGGGTTGAGTGGCTACACCTTC. The full variable domain, with the rest looked up from reference TRBV7-2 and TRBJ1-2, is GAGVSQSPSNKVTEKGKDVELRCDPISGHTALYWYRQSLGQGLEFLIYFQGNSAPDKSGLPSDRFSAERTGGSVSTLTIQRTQQEDSAVYLCASSLTGGGLSGYTFGSGTRLTVV.

The CDR3 nucleotides read TGTGCCACCAGTGATCCTAAGACGGGAGGCACTGAAGCTTTCTTT. Encoded protein: CATSDPKTGGTEAFF. J is TRBJ1-1 and V is TRBV24-1, with D unresolved. Germline V gives CDR1 KGHDR, CDR2 SFDVKD. The germline V and J ends were trimmed by 3 bases and 4 bases, with 14 bases remaining between them. CDR3 size: 15 residues.

V is TRBV5-1 and J is TRBJ2-1; maybe TRBD2 (6 bases). The CDR3 covers 14 residues. With 1 base removed from V and 7 bases from J, the gap between germline ends came to 12 bases. Germline V gene lookup returns CDR1 SGHRS and CDR2 YFSETQ. CDR3 sequence: CASSLIGGLNEQFF. The CDR3 bases are TGCGCCAGCAGCTTGATCGGGGGTTTAAATGAGCAGTTCTTC.

This clone was observed a few times. J is TRBJ1-3 and V is TRBV28; D is possibly TRBD1 (5 bases). V lost 7 bases to trimming and J lost 4 bases, with 20 bases between them. The CDR3 has 16 residues. Germline assignment: CDR1 MDHEN and CDR2 SYDVKM. CDR3: CASNIQVAGKGNTIYF. CDR3 bases: TGTGCCAGCAACATTCAAGTCGCAGGGAAAGGAAACACCATATATTTT.

The gene calls are TRBV10-3 and TRBJ1-5; 9 bases map to TRBD1. The CDR3 spans 16 residues. Germline V gives CDR1 ENHRY, CDR2 SYGVKD. Trimming cost V 0 bases and J 1 base; bases outside gene matches: 1. CDR3 coding DNA: TGTGCCATCAGTGAGTCGGACAGGGGCAGCAATCAGCCCCAGCATTTT. Its protein product is CAISESDRGSNQPQHF.

The rearrangement uses TRBV29-1 and TRBJ1-1; D call uncertain. CDR1 SQVTM and CDR2 ANQGSEA come from the germline V gene. There are 14 residues in the CDR3. V was trimmed by 7 bases and J by 3 bases, leaving 18 bases between them. CDR3 amino acids: CSEKEGRSDTEAFF. The CDR3 DNA sequence: TGCAGCGAAAAAGAGGGCAGGTCGGACACTGAAGCTTTCTTT.

The CDR3 sequence is CAITSGQGDTGELFF. DNA for the CDR3: TGTGCCATCACCTCAGGACAGGGGGACACCGGGGAGCTGTTTTTT. V gene TRBV10-3 combines with J gene TRBJ2-2; 10 positions agree with TRBD1. CDR1 and CDR2 (germline): ENHRY, SYGVKD. Trimming at V came to 7 bases and at J to 3 bases, leaving 5 bases not matched to a gene. This CDR3 has 15 amino acids.

DNA of the CDR3: TGCGCCAGCAGCTTGGCCGCACAGGGGGCCGGGGAGCTGTTTTTT. It encodes CASSLAAQGAGELFF. V and J are TRBV5-1 and TRBJ2-2, with 8 bases fitting TRBD1. Germline V lookup: CDR1 SGHRS, CDR2 YFSETQ. The ends lost 0 bases at V and 6 bases at J; junction bases unmatched: 4. The CDR3 has 15 residues.

The V and J genes are TRBV7-8 and TRBJ2-1; 9 bases match TRBD2. V lost 1 base to trimming and J lost 5 bases; unmatched junction nucleotides: 3. Germline lookup yields CDR1 SGHVS and CDR2 FQNEAQ. The CDR3 sequence is 15 residues long. The CDR3 reads CASSLGASGNNEQFF. For the CDR3, the DNA is TGTGCCAGCAGCTTAGGGGCTAGCGGGAACAATGAGCAGTTCTTC.

This chain uses TRBV9 with TRBJ1-1; unclear D gene. CDR1 is SGDLS, CDR2 YYNGEE, per germline. The CDR3 contains 13 residues. Deletions cut 3 bases from V and 4 bases from J, with 10 bases between. The CDR3 sequence is CASSALGSTEAFF. In DNA, the CDR3 is TGTGCCAGCAGCGCGTTGGGGAGCACTGAAGCTTTCTTT.

The V and J genes are TRBV20-1 and TRBJ1-2; D is unresolved. V was shortened by 6 bases and J by 0 bases, with 5 bases between the two germline ends. Per germline, CDR1 DFQATT and CDR2 SNEGSKA (reference sequence). The CDR3 covers 11 residues. DNA of the CDR3: TGCAGTGCGTCAGCTAACTATGGCTACACCTTC. Its protein is CSASANYGYTF.

J is TRBJ1-1 and V is TRBV6-5, with D perhaps matching TRBD1 (5 bases). Germline-derived CDR1 and CDR2 are MNHEY and SVGAGI. The germline V and J ends were trimmed by 7 bases and 1 base, with 13 bases remaining between them. There are 14 residues in the CDR3. The CDR3 nucleotides read TGTGCCAGCAATGGACACGGGAGGAACACTGAAGCTTTCTTT. As protein: CASNGHGRNTEAFF.

Turning to this clone: This CDR3 is also generated by other DNA sequences in the sample. V is TRBV9 and J is TRBJ1-2, with TRBD1 matching 8 bases. CDR1 SGDLS and CDR2 YYNGEE come from the germline V gene. The V segment lost 0 bases and the J segment 2 bases; nucleotides outside the gene matches: 0. The CDR3 runs to 14 residues. The chain's CDR3 is CASSVGQGNYGYTF. CDR3 nucleotides: TGTGCCAGCAGCGTAGGACAGGGGAACTATGGCTACACCTTC.

This clone has only one observation. The chain recombines TRBV27 with TRBJ1-1, with 9 nucleotides matching TRBD1. V dropped 5 bases and J dropped 10; count of bases not matched to a gene: 5. The germline V gene encodes CDR1 MNHEY and CDR2 SMNVEV (reference sequence). The length of the CDR3 is 12 residues. CDR3 in DNA: TGTGCCAGCAGTATGCGACAGGGGGGAGCTTTCTTT. It is translated as CASSMRQGGAFF.

The chain carries TRBV19 and TRBJ2-1; 12 bases line up with TRBD2. V shed 3 bases and J 6 bases; nucleotides not matched to a gene: 0. CDR3 length: 14 amino acids. Germline CDR1 and CDR2: LNHDA and SQIVND (reference sequence). CDR3: CASSMTSGSNEQFF. CDR3 DNA: TGTGCCAGTAGTATGACTAGCGGGAGCAATGAGCAGTTCTTC.

The chain employs TRBV5-6 and TRBJ2-6; D unresolved. CDR3 length equals 14 residues. V was pared by 0 bases and J by 2 bases, with 3 bases between. Looked up from germline, CDR1 is SGHDT and CDR2 is YYEEEE. CDR3 sequence: CASSLVTGANVLTF. In DNA, the CDR3 is TGTGCCAGCAGCTTGGTTACTGGGGCCAACGTCCTGACTTTC.

The V and J genes are TRBV5-1 and TRBJ1-6, with a tentative D call TRBD1 (5 bases). V was pared by 3 bases and J by 7 bases, with 11 bases between. Germline-derived CDR1 and CDR2 are SGHRS and YFSETQ. The CDR3 has 14 residues. The CDR3 DNA is TGCGCCAGCAGCTCACTGACAGACAATTCACCCCTCCACTTT. Translation: CASSSLTDNSPLHF.

The chain combines TRBV9 with TRBJ1-1, with D perhaps TRBD1 (5 bases). The CDR3 length is 14 residues. CDR1 is SGDLS and CDR2 is YYNGEE in the germline V gene. The V end lost 4 bases, the J end lost 8 bases, and 18 bases lay between the germline ends. The CDR3 reads CASSSRGGTSEAFF. For the CDR3, the DNA is TGTGCCAGCAGCTCAAGGGGCGGTACTTCCGAAGCTTTCTTT.

The J gene is TRBJ2-3, the V gene TRBV7-9; 12 positions match TRBD2. The V and J ends lost 1 base and 5 bases, in that order; junction bases with no gene match: 7. The V gene's germline CDR1 is SEHNR and CDR2 FQNEAQ (reference sequence). There are 17 residues in the CDR3. In nucleotides, the CDR3 is TGTGCCAGCAGCTTAGACTTTTCTAGCGGGAGGGGAGATACGCAGTATTTT. Amino acids: CASSLDFSSGRGDTQYF.

The CDR3 DNA reads as TGTGCTAGTGGCATGCTCCCGGGCAGGGGAGAAAACACCATATATTTT. Protein sequence: CASGMLPGRGENTIYF. The V gene is TRBV12-5, the J gene TRBJ1-3; a weak D match, TRBD1 (6 bases). The CDR3 contains 16 residues. V lost 6 bases to trimming and J lost 6 bases, with 21 bases between them. CDR1 and CDR2 (germline): LGHNT, FRNRAP.

This chain connects TRBV5-5 to TRBJ2-3, with D unresolved. With 2 bases removed from V and 2 bases from J, the gap between germline ends came to 15 bases. This CDR3 has 16 amino acids. In germline, CDR1 is SGHKS, CDR2 YYEKEE (reference sequence). CDR3 nucleotide sequence: TGTGCCAGCAGCTTTTTCGAACAGATTTACACAGATACGCAGTATTTT. This sequence encodes CASSFFEQIYTDTQYF.

The V call is TRBV3-1 (or the pseudogene TRBV3-2), the J call TRBJ2-1; no definite D call. The germline V gene encodes CDR1 LGHDT and CDR2 YNNKEL (reference sequence). V was pared by 3 bases and J by 8 bases, with 8 bases between. This CDR3 contains 12 residues. The CDR3 is CASSQTEDEQFF. The CDR3 nucleotides are TGTGCCAGCAGCCAGACTGAGGATGAGCAGTTCTTC.

J is TRBJ2-3 and V is TRBV5-1, with D uncertain. This CDR3 contains 15 residues. Looked up from germline, CDR1 is SGHRS and CDR2 is YFSETQ. With 4 bases removed from V and 2 bases from J, the gap between germline ends came to 14 bases. The CDR3 DNA reads as TGCGCCAGCAGCACTCCTGGCGGCAACACAGATACGCAGTATTTT. Protein product: CASSTPGGNTDTQYF.